The rows below give T cell receptor beta chains drawn from one sample of a study of cytomegalovirus exposure and HLA in healthy donors. The method was immunoSEQ multiplex PCR; TCRdb's version includes in-frame clones alone and lacks a portion of them. The sample yields 210,000 or so clones, over 75% seen once. What was sequenced was PBMCs. All receptors derive from a woman aged 50 to 65 in good health and CMV-seropositive. CDR3s include the opening cysteine and the closing phenylalanine or tryptophan. A D gene is named only where the DNA matches it firmly. For some rows the clone size is stated as once, few or many, or as a class when expanded; others skip it.

V gene: TRBV4-1
D gene: TRBD1
CDR3 length: 15
clone size: once
J gene: TRBJ2-2
CDR3 protein: CASSRGGQGDGELFF
CDR3 DNA: TGCGCCAGCAGCCGGGGGGGACAGGGGGACGGGGAGCTGTTTTTT

V gene: TRBV4-2
D gene: .
CDR3 length: 15
clone size: .
J gene: TRBJ1-2
CDR3 protein: CASSQGGNGAGGYTF
CDR3 DNA: TGTGCCAGCAGCCAAGGGGGAAACGGTGCGGGTGGCTACACCTTC

V gene: TRBV5-4
D gene: .
CDR3 length: 15
clone size: .
J gene: TRBJ2-2
CDR3 protein: CASSTQGFNAGELFF
CDR3 DNA: TGTGCCAGCAGTACGCAGGGGTTTAACGCCGGGGAGCTGTTTTTT

V gene: TRBV7-2
D gene: TRBD2
CDR3 length: 17
clone size: .
J gene: TRBJ2-3
CDR3 protein: CASSLEALAGSTDTQYF
CDR3 DNA: TGTGCCAGCAGCTTAGAAGCACTAGCGGGGAGCACAGATACGCAGTATTTT

V gene: TRBV7-8
D gene: .
CDR3 length: 15
clone size: .
J gene: TRBJ1-1
CDR3 protein: CASSTRRSPRTEAFF
CDR3 DNA: TGTGCCAGCAGCACCAGACGGTCACCGAGGACTGAAGCTTTCTTT

V gene: TRBV9
D gene: .
CDR3 length: 13
clone size: .
J gene: TRBJ1-5
CDR3 protein: CASSVEAGQPQHF
CDR3 DNA: TGTGCCAGCAGCGTAGAGGCGGGGCAGCCCCAGCATTTT

V gene: TRBV7-9
D gene: TRBD2
CDR3 length: 17
clone size: .
J gene: TRBJ2-7
CDR3 protein: CASSLGLGGGRYYEQYF
CDR3 DNA: TGTGCCAGCAGCTTAGGGCTCGGCGGGGGGCGGTACTACGAGCAGTACTTC

V gene: TRBV7-3
D gene: TRBD2
CDR3 length: 18
clone size: .
J gene: TRBJ2-2
CDR3 protein: CASSLIGPSGGDHGELFF
CDR3 DNA: TGTGCCAGCAGCTTAATTGGACCAAGCGGGGGGGATCACGGGGAGCTGTTTTTT

V gene: TRBV7-3
D gene: .
CDR3 length: 13
clone size: .
J gene: TRBJ2-7
CDR3 protein: CASSFRRGFEQYF
CDR3 DNA: TGTGCCAGCAGCTTTCGGAGGGGTTTCGAGCAGTACTTC

V gene: TRBV19
D gene: .
CDR3 length: 16
clone size: .
J gene: TRBJ2-2
CDR3 protein: CASSIAEVANTGELFF
CDR3 DNA: TGTGCCAGTAGTATAGCAGAGGTCGCGAACACCGGGGAGCTGTTTTTT

V gene: TRBV6-5
D gene: TRBD2
CDR3 length: 14
clone size: .
J gene: TRBJ2-1
CDR3 protein: CASSDGTRVGEQFF
CDR3 DNA: TGTGCCAGCAGTGACGGGACTAGGGTCGGGGAGCAGTTCTTC

V gene: TRBV27
D gene: .
CDR3 length: 14
clone size: few
J gene: TRBJ1-1
CDR3 protein: CASSRDNRNTEAFF
CDR3 DNA: TGTGCCAGCAGTCGGGACAACCGGAACACTGAAGCTTTCTTT

V gene: TRBV6-6
D gene: TRBD1
CDR3 length: 13
clone size: .
J gene: TRBJ1-1
CDR3 protein: CASSPGGMAEAFF
CDR3 DNA: TGTGCCAGCAGCCCAGGGGGGATGGCTGAAGCTTTCTTT

V gene: TRBV7-9
D gene: TRBD1
CDR3 length: 15
clone size: .
J gene: TRBJ2-2
CDR3 protein: CASSLTGQAGGELFF
CDR3 DNA: TGTGCCAGCAGCTTAACTGGACAGGCTGGTGGGGAGCTGTTTTTT

V gene: TRBV2
D gene: TRBD2
CDR3 length: 13
clone size: .
J gene: TRBJ2-5
CDR3 protein: CASRLADRETQYF
CDR3 DNA: TGTGCCAGCAGGCTAGCGGACCGAGAGACCCAGTACTTC

V gene: TRBV6-1
D gene: .
CDR3 length: 14
clone size: .
J gene: TRBJ2-7
CDR3 protein: CASSIFRQPQEQYF
CDR3 DNA: TGTGCCAGCAGCATCTTCCGACAACCTCAGGAGCAGTACTTC

V gene: TRBV7-2
D gene: TRBD2
CDR3 length: 14
clone size: .
J gene: TRBJ2-5
CDR3 protein: CASSLGAGGETQYF
CDR3 DNA: TGTGCCAGCAGCTTAGGTGCGGGGGGAGAGACCCAGTACTTC

V gene: TRBV29-1
D gene: TRBD2
CDR3 length: 15
clone size: .
J gene: TRBJ2-2
CDR3 protein: CSAGVRGGRSGELFF
CDR3 DNA: TGCAGCGCTGGGGTCCGGGGGGGCCGGTCCGGGGAGCTGTTTTTT

V gene: TRBV14
D gene: .
CDR3 length: 16
clone size: .
J gene: TRBJ2-1
CDR3 protein: CASSQDIAGWGDEQFF
CDR3 DNA: TGTGCCAGCAGCCAAGATATCGCGGGGTGGGGCGATGAGCAGTTCTTC

V gene: TRBV28
D gene: .
CDR3 length: 16
clone size: few
J gene: TRBJ1-1
CDR3 protein: CASSQTWTFMNTEAFF
CDR3 DNA: TGTGCCAGCAGTCAGACCTGGACTTTCATGAACACTGAAGCTTTCTTT

V gene: TRBV29-1
D gene: .
CDR3 length: 14
clone size: .
J gene: TRBJ1-2
CDR3 protein: CSVETGQGLDGYTF
CDR3 DNA: TGCAGCGTTGAAACGGGGCAGGGGCTGGATGGCTACACCTTC

V gene: TRBV5-1
D gene: .
CDR3 length: 14
clone size: .
J gene: TRBJ1-1
CDR3 protein: CASSPSEALTEAFF
CDR3 DNA: TGCGCCAGCAGCCCGTCGGAGGCGCTAACTGAAGCTTTCTTT

V gene: TRBV5-1
D gene: .
CDR3 length: 15
clone size: .
J gene: TRBJ2-7
CDR3 protein: CASSLEGAPSYEQYF
CDR3 DNA: TGCGCCAGCAGCTTGGAGGGAGCCCCCTCCTACGAGCAGTACTTC

V gene: TRBV9
D gene: .
CDR3 length: 17
clone size: .
J gene: TRBJ2-3
CDR3 protein: CASSPEDRRASTDTQYF
CDR3 DNA: TGTGCCAGCAGCCCAGAGGACAGGAGGGCTAGCACAGATACGCAGTATTTT